What follows is one T cell receptor (beta chain) and its context. The record originates from a study of blood T cell repertoires in COVID-19. Overall study: Donors in the United States, Italy and Spain gave samples during acute or convalescent COVID-19. Sample material is recorded as cDNA or gDNA derived from T cells, B-cell-depleted T cells, or PBMCs.

V was clipped by 2 bases and J by 9 bases, with 12 bases between them. Germline CDR1 SGDLS, CDR2 YYNGEE. The CDR3 runs to 13 residues. In the authors' workflow: Reference gene primers were amplified, and this amplification served to estimate nucleated cell counts. Only in-frame clones appear in the TCRdb table, and some are missing; sequencing was by immunoSEQ multiplex PCR. The DNA was the basis for D and trimming; V, J and clone size are from that table. The sample includes approximately 500,000 clones, roughly 89% of them seen just once. Enrolled during active infection, Seattle patients were then followed longitudinally.

The sequence was collected from a woman aged 45-60 years with COVID-19, enrolled during active disease. J is TRBJ2-1 and V is TRBV9; tentatively, D is TRBD2 (5 bases). Sequencing was carried out using peripheral blood. CDR3 sequence reads: CASSVSSSTEQFF. DNA of the CDR3: TGTGCCAGCAGCGTGAGTTCTAGCACTGAGCAGTTCTTC.